This TCR beta chain was sequenced during a study of blood T cell repertoires in COVID-19. Whole-study context: The origin of the acute and convalescent COVID-19 samples was the United States, Italy and Spain. The cDNA or gDNA used as material had been derived from T cells, B-cell-depleted T cells, or PBMCs.

Worth noting for this clone: A junction end diverges from the germline sequence, so it may reflect a read error.

Original methodology: The assay estimated nucleated cells by amplifying reference gene primers. The assay was immunoSEQ multiplex PCR, and TCRdb's table has in-frame clones only and misses some. V and J calls and clone size are those listed in that table; D and trimming were worked out from the DNA. The sample holds more than 150,000 clones, 81% seen once. The Seattle site enrolled patients during active infection and followed them longitudinally. Germline V lookup: CDR1 SGDLS, CDR2 YYNGEE. This CDR3 comprises 12 residues. The chain employs TRBV9 and TRBJ1-1, with D possibly TRBD1 on 5 matching bases. Sequencing used peripheral blood. The source of this sequence is a woman of 80 years or more with COVID-19, enrolled during active disease. This CDR3 reads CASSVGGAGIIF. In DNA form, the CDR3 reads TGTGCCAGCAGCGTAGGAGGCGCAGGGATAATCTTT.